This TCR beta chain emerged from a study of blood T cell repertoires in COVID-19. Libraries were prepared by immunoSEQ multiplex PCR; TCRdb keeps only in-frame clonotypes and omits some of them. The sample shows approximately 250,000 clones, 65% to 90% of them seen only once. The specimen was peripheral blood. The source of this sequence is a woman in her 70s with COVID-19, enrolled during active disease.

The CDR3 sequence is CASSVVGRGQNGYTF. The CDR3 coding sequence is TGTGCCAGCAGCGTAGTGGGCAGGGGGCAAAATGGCTACACCTTC. This rearrangement joins TRBV9 to TRBJ1-2; 8 bases agree with TRBD1. CDR3 length equals 15 residues. Germline V gene data show CDR1 as SGDLS and CDR2 as YYNGEE. Trimming took 0 bases from V and 6 from J; bases not matched to a gene: 7.